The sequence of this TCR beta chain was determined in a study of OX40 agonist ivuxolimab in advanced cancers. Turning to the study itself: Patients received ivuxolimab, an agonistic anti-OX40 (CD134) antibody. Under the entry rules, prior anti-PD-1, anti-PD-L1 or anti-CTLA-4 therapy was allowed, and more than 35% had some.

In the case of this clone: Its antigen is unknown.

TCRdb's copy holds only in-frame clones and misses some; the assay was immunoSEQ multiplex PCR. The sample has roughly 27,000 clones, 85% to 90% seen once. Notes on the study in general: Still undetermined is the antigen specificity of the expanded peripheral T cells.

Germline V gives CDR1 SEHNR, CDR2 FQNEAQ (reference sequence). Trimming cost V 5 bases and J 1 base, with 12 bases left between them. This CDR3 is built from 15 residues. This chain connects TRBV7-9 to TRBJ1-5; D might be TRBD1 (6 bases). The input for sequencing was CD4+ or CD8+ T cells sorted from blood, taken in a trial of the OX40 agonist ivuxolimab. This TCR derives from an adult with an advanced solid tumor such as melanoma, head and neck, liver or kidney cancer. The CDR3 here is CASSQTGNSNQPQHF. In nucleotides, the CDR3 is TGTGCCAGCAGCCAAACAGGGAACAGCAATCAGCCCCAGCATTTT. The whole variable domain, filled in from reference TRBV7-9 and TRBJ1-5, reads DTGVSQNPRHKITKRGQNVTFRCDPISEHNRLYWYRQTLGQGPEFLTYFQNEAQLEKSRLLSDRFSAERPKGSFSTLEIQRTEQGDSAMYLCASSQTGNSNQPQHFGDGTRLSIL.